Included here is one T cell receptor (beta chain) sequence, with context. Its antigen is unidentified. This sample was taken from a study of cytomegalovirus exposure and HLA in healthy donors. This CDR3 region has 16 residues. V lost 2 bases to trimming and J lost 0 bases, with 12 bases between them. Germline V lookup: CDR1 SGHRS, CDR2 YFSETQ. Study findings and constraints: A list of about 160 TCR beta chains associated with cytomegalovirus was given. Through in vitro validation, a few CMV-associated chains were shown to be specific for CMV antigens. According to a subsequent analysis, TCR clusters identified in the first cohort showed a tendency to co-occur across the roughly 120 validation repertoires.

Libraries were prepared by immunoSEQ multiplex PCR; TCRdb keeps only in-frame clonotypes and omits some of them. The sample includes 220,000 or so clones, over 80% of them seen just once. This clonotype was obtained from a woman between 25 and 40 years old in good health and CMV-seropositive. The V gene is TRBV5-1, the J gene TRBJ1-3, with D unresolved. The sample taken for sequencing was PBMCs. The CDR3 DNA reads TGCGCCAGCAGCTTAGTCGGCAGATACTCTGGAAACACCATATATTTT. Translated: CASSLVGRYSGNTIYF.